This T cell receptor (beta chain) was recovered during a study of OX40 agonist ivuxolimab in advanced cancers. As for the study in general: Administration of intravenous ivuxolimab to patients occurred every 2 weeks at 0.01 to 10 mg/kg.

In the case of this clone: Its antigen is as yet unknown.

Study-wide results and limits: Among T cells, CD8+ cells averaged more expanded clones than CD4+ cells. At doses 0.1 to 3.0 mg/kg, CD4+ and CD8+ clones expanded.

Autoimmune disease history or systemic immunosuppression barred patients. Sequencing used immunoSEQ multiplex PCR; TCRdb keeps in-frame clones, though not all of them. The sample consists of 120,000 or so clones, 93% of them appearing once. The sequencing here drew on CD4+ or CD8+ T cells sorted from blood, taken in a trial of the OX40 agonist ivuxolimab. The TCR was taken from an adult with an advanced solid tumor such as melanoma, head and neck, liver or kidney cancer.

CDR3 in DNA: TGTGCCAGCAGTGATCTGGGTTCCTACGAGCAGTACTTC. Translating it yields CASSDLGSYEQYF. The chain has TRBV6-1 and TRBJ2-7; D is unresolved. CDR1 and CDR2 (germline): MNHNS, SASEGT. The V and J ends lost 3 bases and 1 base respectively, with 7 bases between them. The CDR3 length is 13 residues.